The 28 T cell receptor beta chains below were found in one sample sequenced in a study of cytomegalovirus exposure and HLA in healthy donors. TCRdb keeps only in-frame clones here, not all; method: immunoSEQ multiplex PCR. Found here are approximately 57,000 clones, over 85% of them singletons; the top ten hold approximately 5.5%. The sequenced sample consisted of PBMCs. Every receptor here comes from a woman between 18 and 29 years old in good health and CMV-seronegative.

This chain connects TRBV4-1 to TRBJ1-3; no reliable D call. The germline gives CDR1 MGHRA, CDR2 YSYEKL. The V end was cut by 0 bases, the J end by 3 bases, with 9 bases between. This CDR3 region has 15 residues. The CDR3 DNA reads TGCGCCAGCAGCCAAGATTTCGGGGTTGGAAACACCATATATTTT. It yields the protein CASSQDFGVGNTIYF.

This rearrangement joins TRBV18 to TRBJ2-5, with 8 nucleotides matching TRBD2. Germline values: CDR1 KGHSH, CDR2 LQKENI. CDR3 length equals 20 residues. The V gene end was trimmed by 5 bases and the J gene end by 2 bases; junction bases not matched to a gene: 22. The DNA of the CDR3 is TGTGCCAGCTCAAATATCCCCGGGACTAGTACCCTCGGGCCTCAAGAGACCCAGTACTTC. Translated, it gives CASSNIPGTSTLGPQETQYF.

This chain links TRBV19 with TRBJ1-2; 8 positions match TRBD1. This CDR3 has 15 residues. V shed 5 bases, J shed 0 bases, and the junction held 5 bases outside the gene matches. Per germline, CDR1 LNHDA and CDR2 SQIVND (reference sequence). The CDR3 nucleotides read TGTGCCAGTAGTGGCAGGGGGCTAGCTAACTATGGCTACACCTTC. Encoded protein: CASSGRGLANYGYTF.

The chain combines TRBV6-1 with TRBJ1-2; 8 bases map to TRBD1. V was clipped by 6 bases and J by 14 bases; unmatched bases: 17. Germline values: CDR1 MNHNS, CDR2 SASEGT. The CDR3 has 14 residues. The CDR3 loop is CASRPTGTGPTGTF. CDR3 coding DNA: TGTGCCAGCAGACCCACCGGGACAGGCCCCACTGGGACCTTC.

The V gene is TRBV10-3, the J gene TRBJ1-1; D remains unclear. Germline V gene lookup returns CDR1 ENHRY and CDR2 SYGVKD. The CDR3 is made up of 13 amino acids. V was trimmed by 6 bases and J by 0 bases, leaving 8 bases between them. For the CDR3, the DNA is TGTGCCATCAGAGCCCCCTTGAACACTGAAGCTTTCTTT. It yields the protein CAIRAPLNTEAFF.

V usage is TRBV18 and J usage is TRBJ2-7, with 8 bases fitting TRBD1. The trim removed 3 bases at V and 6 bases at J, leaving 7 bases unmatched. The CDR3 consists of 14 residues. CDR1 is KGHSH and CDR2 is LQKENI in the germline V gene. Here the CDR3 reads CASSPMSGGLEQYV. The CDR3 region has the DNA TGTGCCAGCTCACCGATGTCAGGGGGCCTCGAGCAGTACGTC.

CDR3: CASRRLAGGTDTQYF. CDR3 DNA sequence: TGTGCCAGCAGAAGACTAGCGGGGGGCACAGATACGCAGTATTTT. The chain has TRBV6-4 and TRBJ2-3, with 12 bases that match TRBD2. Germline CDR1 reads MRHNA; CDR2 reads SNTAGT. V dropped 6 bases and J dropped 1; count of bases not matched to a gene: 2. CDR3 length equals 15 residues.

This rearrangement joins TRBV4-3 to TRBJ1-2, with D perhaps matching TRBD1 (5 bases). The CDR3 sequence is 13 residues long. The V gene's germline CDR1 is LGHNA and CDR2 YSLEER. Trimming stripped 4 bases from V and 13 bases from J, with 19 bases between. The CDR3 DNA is TGCGCCAGCAGCCTCCTCGGGGTGGGACTAGCCACCTTC. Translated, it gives CASSLLGVGLATF.

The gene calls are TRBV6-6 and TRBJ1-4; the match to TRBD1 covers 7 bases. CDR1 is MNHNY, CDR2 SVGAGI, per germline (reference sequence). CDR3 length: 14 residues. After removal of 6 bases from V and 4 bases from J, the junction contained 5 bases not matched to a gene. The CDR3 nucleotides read TGTGCCAGCAGGACGGGACAGAATAATGAAAAACTGTTTTTT. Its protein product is CASRTGQNNEKLFF.

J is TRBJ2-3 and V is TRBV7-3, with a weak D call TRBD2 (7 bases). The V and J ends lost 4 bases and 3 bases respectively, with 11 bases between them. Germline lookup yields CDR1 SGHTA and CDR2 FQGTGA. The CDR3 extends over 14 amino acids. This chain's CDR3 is CASSSEGGTDTQYF. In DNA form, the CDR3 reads TGTGCCAGCAGCTCAGAGGGGGGGACAGATACGCAGTATTTT.

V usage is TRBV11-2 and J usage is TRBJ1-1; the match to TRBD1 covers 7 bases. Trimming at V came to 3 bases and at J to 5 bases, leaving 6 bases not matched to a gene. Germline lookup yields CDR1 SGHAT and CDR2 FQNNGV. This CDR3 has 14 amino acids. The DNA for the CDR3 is TGTGCCAGCAGCTTTAGTACAGGGGCAACTGAAGCTTTCTTT. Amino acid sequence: CASSFSTGATEAFF.

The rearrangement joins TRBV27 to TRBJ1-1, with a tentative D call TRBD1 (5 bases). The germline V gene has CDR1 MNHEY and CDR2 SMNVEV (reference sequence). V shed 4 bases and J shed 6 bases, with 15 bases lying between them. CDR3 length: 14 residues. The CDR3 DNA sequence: TGTGCCAGCAGTTACGCCCGCGCAGGGCCTGAAGCTTTCTTT. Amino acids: CASSYARAGPEAFF.

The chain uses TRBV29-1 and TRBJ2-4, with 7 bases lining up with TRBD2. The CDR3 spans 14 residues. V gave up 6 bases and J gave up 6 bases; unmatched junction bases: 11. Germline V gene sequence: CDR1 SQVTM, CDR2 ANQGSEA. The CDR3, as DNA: TGCAGCGTCCCCGGTGATGGGGGGGGAAACATTCAGTACTTC. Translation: CSVPGDGGGNIQYF.

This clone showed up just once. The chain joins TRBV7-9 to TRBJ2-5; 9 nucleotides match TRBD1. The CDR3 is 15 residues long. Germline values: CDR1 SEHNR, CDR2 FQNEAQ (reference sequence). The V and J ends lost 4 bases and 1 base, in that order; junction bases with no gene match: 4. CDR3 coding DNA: TGTGCCAGCAGCTATGGGACAGGGTCCCAAGAGACCCAGTACTTC. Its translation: CASSYGTGSQETQYF.

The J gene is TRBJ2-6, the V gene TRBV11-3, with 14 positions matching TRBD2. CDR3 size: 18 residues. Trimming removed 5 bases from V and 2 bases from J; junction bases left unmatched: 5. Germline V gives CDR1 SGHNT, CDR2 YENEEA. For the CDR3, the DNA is TGTGCCAGCAGCCCGGGACTAGCGGGAGCCCCTGGGGCCAACGTCCTGACTTTC. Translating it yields CASSPGLAGAPGANVLTF.

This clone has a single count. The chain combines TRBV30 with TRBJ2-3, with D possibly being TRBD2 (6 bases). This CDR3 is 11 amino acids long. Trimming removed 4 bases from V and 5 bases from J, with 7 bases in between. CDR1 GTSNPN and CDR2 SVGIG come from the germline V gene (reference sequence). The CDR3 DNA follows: TGTGCCTGGACTAGCGTAGATACGCAGTATTTT. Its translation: CAWTSVDTQYF.

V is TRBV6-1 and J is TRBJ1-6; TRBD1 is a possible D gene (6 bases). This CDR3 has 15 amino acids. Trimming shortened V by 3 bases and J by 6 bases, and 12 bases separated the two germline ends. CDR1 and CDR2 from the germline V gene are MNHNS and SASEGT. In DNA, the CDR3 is TGTGCCAGCAGTGAGCAAGGGGGTGCTAATTCACCCCTCCACTTT. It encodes CASSEQGGANSPLHF.

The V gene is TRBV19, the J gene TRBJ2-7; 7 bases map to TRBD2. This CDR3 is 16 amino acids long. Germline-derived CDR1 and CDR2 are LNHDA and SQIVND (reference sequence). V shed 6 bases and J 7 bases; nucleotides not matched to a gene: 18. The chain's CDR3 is CASSRDSGVVAGEQYF. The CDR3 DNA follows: TGTGCCAGTAGCCGCGATTCTGGGGTCGTAGCGGGTGAGCAGTACTTC.

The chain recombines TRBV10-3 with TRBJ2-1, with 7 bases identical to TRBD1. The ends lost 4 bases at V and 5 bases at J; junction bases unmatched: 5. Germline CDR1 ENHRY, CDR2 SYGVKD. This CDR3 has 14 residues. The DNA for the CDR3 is TGTGCCATCAGTGGTGGGGACAGAGACAATGAGCAGTTCTTC. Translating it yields CAISGGDRDNEQFF.

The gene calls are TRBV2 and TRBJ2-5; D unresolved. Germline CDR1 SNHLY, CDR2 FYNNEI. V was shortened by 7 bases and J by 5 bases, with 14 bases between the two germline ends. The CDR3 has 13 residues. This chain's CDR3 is CASTPLGRETQYF. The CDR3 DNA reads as TGTGCCAGCACTCCCCTGGGCCGGGAGACCCAGTACTTC.

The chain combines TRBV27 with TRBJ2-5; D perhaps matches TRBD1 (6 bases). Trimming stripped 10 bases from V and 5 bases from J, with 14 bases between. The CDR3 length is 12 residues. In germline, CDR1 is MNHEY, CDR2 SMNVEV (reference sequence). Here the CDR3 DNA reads TGTGCCACGGGTACAGGGACGGAGACCCAGTACTTC. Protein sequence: CATGTGTETQYF.

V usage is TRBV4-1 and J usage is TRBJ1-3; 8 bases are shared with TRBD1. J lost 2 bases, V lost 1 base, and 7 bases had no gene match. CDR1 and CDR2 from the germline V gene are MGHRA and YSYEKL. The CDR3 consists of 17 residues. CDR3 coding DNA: TGCGCCAGCAGCCAAGCTTCCCGGACAGGGACTGGAAACACCATATATTTT. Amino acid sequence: CASSQASRTGTGNTIYF.

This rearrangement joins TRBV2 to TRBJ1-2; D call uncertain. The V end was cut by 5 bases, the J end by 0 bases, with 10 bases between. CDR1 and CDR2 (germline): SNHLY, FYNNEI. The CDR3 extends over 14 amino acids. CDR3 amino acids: CASSTEHTNYGYTF. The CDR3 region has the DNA TGTGCCAGCAGTACAGAGCATACTAACTATGGCTACACCTTC.

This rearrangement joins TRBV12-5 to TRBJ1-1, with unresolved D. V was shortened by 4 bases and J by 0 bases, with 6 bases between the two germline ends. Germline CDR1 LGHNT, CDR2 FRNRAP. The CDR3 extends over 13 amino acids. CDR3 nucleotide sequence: TGTGCTAGTGGTTGGGAGCTGAACACTGAAGCTTTCTTT. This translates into CASGWELNTEAFF. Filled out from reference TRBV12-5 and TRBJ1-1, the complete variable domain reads DARVTQTPRHKVTEMGQEVTMRCQPILGHNTVFWYRQTMMQGLELLAYFRNRAPLDDSGMPKDRFSAEMPDATLATLKIQPSEPRDSAVYFCASGWELNTEAFFGQGTRLTVV.

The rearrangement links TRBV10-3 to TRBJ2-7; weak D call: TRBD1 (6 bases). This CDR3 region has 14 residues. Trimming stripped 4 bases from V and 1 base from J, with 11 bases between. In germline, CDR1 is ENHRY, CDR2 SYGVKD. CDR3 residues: CAISVDRQSYEQYF. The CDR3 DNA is TGTGCCATCAGTGTCGACAGGCAGTCCTACGAGCAGTACTTC.

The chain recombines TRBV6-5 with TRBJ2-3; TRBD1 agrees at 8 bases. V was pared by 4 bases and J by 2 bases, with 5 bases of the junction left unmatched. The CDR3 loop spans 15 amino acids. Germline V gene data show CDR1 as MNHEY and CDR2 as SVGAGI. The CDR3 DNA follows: TGTGCCAGCAGTTCTCGGGGACAGGTCACAGATACGCAGTATTTT. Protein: CASSSRGQVTDTQYF.

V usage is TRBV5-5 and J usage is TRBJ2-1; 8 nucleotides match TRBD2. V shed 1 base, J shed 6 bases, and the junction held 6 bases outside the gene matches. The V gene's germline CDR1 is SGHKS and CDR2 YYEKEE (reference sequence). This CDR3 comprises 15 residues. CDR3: CASSLPSGGSNEQFF. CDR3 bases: TGTGCCAGCAGCTTGCCCAGCGGGGGCTCCAATGAGCAGTTCTTC.

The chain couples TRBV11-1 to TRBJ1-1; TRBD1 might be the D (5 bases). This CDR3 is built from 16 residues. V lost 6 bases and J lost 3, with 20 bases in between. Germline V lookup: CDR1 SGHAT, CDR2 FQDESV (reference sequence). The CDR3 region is CASRRRANRGDTEAFF. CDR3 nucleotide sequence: TGTGCCAGCAGGAGGAGGGCAAACCGAGGGGACACTGAAGCTTTCTTT.